What follows is one T cell receptor (beta chain) and its context. Antigen unknown. TCRdb redid the calling of the RACE reads with MiXCR, one entry per CDR3 protein. Of about 52,000 distinct CDR3 sequences listed, approximately 9.9% are singletons. V was pared by 5 bases and J by 4 bases, with 11 bases between. Germline V gene lookup returns CDR1 MNHEY and CDR2 SMNVEV (reference sequence). The CDR3 loop spans 13 amino acids. The data originate from a study of human T cells and chemical hapten exposure. Study-wide points: Among TCRs, those above 1 in 1000 frequency were unaffected by DPC sensitization.

The time point: patch test 3, about 24 weeks after DPC sensitization. Treatment here: therapeutic diphenylcyclopropenone sensitization with weekly scalp DPC. The rearrangement links TRBV27 to TRBJ1-1; a weak D match, TRBD1 (5 bases). The receptor was isolated from a woman in her thirties or forties with alopecia areata. Some clones in this sample may be carry-over from other donors' samples. This sample comprised whole blood, obtained in connection with sensitization to the hapten diphenylcyclopropenone (DPC). CDR3 sequence: CASSLGALTEAFF. The CDR3 bases are TGTGCCAGCAGTCTCGGGGCACTCACTGAAGCTTTCTTT.